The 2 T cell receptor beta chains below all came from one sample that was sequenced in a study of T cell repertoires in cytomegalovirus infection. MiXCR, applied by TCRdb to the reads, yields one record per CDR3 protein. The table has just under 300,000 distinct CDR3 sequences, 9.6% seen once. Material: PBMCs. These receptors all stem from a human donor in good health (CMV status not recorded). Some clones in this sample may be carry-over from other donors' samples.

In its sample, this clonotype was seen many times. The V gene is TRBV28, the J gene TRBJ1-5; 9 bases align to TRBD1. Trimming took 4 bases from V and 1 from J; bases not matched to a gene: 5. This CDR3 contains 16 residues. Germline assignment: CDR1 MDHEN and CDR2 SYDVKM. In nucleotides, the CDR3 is TGTGCCAGCAGTTCAAGACAGGGGGTAAGCAATCAGCCCCAGCATTTT. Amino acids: CASSSRQGVSNQPQHF.

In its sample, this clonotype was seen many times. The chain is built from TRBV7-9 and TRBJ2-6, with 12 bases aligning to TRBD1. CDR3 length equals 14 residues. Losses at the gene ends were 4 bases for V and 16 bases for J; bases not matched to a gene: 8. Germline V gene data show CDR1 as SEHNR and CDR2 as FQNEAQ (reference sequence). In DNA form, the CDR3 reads TGTGCCAGCAGCTCCGAGGGGACAGGGGGCGAACTGACTTTC. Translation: CASSSEGTGGELTF.